The clone carrying this TCR beta chain was detected only a few times. This specimen belongs to a study of blood T cell repertoires in COVID-19. Study at large: Donors in the United States, Italy and Spain gave samples during acute or convalescent COVID-19. In each case, the material was cDNA or gDNA derived from T cells, B-cell-depleted T cells, or PBMCs.

Original handling: Estimation of nucleated cell counts relied on the amplification of reference gene primers. The data were produced by immunoSEQ multiplex PCR, yet TCRdb's version contains in-frame clones alone and is incomplete. The V and J calls and clone size come from that table; D and trimming were worked out from the DNA. Of about 260,000 clones listed, approximately 86% are singletons. The CDR3 runs to 16 residues. CDR1 and CDR2 from the germline V gene are SGHTA and FQGNSA. The junction had 9 bases not matched to a gene; V was cut back by 5 bases and J by 0 bases. The sample was peripheral blood. This receptor was obtained from a man aged 35 to 55 who had recovered from COVID-19. This chain connects TRBV7-2 to TRBJ1-2; TRBD1 matches 7 bases. CDR3 nucleotide sequence: TGTGCCAGCAGCCCCCGGAGGGGGCCCGCTAACTATGGCTACACCTTC. Amino acid sequence: CASSPRRGPANYGYTF.